This T cell receptor beta chain was observed in a study of CD8+ T cells in alopecia areata. Study information: For the treated group, dosing was oral tofacitinib at 5 to 10 mg twice daily. Once tofacitinib had been taken for 6 to 18 months, 6 months off drug followed. The study, taken as a whole, reports: Persistence in scalp and blood during tofacitinib was observed for many expanded lesional clones.

CDR3 length: 16 residues. With 3 bases removed from V and 0 bases from J, the gap between germline ends came to 12 bases. Germline CDR1 and CDR2: MGHRA and YSYEKL. In the case of this clone: The antigen remains unidentified.

Reverse transcribed after extraction, RNA yielded cDNA as the sequencing template. Sequencing used immunoSEQ multiplex PCR; TCRdb keeps in-frame clones, though not all of them. Among just over 150,000 clones listed, roughly 65% were seen once. Treatment denoted: oral pan-JAK inhibitor, 5-10 mg twice daily. Sequenced here: CD4+ T cells sorted from blood, sampled at week 4, from a patient treated with tofacitinib. This TCR derives from a human donor with alopecia areata. The chain recombines TRBV4-1 with TRBJ1-3, with D perhaps TRBD1 (5 bases). CDR3 amino acids: CASSQPGRNSGNTIYF. In nucleotides, the CDR3 is TGCGCCAGCAGCCAGCCGGGACGAAACTCTGGAAACACCATATATTTT.